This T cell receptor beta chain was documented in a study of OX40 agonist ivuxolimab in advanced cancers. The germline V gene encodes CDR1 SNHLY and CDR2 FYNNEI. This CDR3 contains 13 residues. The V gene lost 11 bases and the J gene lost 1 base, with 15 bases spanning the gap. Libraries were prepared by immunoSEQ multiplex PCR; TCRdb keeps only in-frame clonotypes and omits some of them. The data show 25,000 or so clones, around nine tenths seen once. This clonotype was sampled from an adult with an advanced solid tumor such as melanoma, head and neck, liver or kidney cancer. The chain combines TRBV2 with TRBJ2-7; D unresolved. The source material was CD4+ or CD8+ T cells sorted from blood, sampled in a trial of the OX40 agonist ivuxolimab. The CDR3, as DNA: TGTGCCGGCCAATCGAAGGGATCCTACGAGCAGTACTTC. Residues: CAGQSKGSYEQYF.